The 27 T cell receptor beta chains below all came from one sample that was sequenced in a study of long-term antiretroviral therapy in people with HIV. The authors ran the immunoSEQ assay, v3.0, at survey level. The method was immunoSEQ multiplex PCR; TCRdb's version includes in-frame clones alone and lacks a portion of them. There are 28,000 or so clones in the sample; 84% occur only once, and about 6.6% lies in the top ten. This specimen consisted of unsorted PBMCs, obtained 0.4 years after starting antiretroviral therapy. All receptors come from a man younger than 35 with HIV.

This clone appeared a few times. This chain uses TRBV7-2 with TRBJ1-2; D is ambiguous. CDR1 and CDR2 from the germline V gene are SGHTA and FQGNSA. Trimming removed 5 bases at V and 2 bases at J, with 12 bases between. The CDR3 extends over 14 amino acids. In nucleotides, the CDR3 is TGTGCCAGCAGCCCGGCGCCTTGGAACTATGGCTACACCTTC. The encoded protein is CASSPAPWNYGYTF.

CDR3 sequence (DNA): TGTGCCAGTGCCTTGGGGGGAGCCGCCGACTACGAGCAGTACTTC. It translates to CASALGGAADYEQYF. V gene TRBV27 combines with J gene TRBJ2-7; possibly TRBD2 for D (6 bases). The V and J ends lost 9 bases and 3 bases respectively, with 21 bases between them. There are 15 residues in the CDR3. Germline CDR1 MNHEY, CDR2 SMNVEV (reference sequence).

The chain has TRBV12-5 and TRBJ1-1; no clear D gene. This CDR3 has 13 residues. Per germline, CDR1 LGHNT and CDR2 FRNRAP. Trimming cost V 5 bases and J 1 base, with 8 bases left between them. The CDR3 region is CASGRGWNTEAFF. In nucleotides, the CDR3 is TGTGCTAGTGGTCGAGGGTGGAACACTGAAGCTTTCTTT.

V usage is TRBV5-1 and J usage is TRBJ1-1; no clear D gene. With 4 bases removed from V and 0 bases from J, the gap between germline ends came to 16 bases. The length of the CDR3 is 16 residues. Per germline, CDR1 SGHRS and CDR2 YFSETQ. CDR3 nucleotides: TGCGCCAGCAGCCCCGCCTGGGGAAGTATGAACACTGAAGCTTTCTTT. It encodes CASSPAWGSMNTEAFF.

The chain carries TRBV7-2 and TRBJ1-1, with D uncertain. V lost 0 bases and J 1 base, leaving 9 bases between the germline ends. Germline lookup yields CDR1 SGHTA and CDR2 FQGNSA. CDR3 size: 15 residues. CDR3 DNA: TGTGCCAGCAGCTTAGCGCCAGCGGGGAACACTGAAGCTTTCTTT. Its translation: CASSLAPAGNTEAFF.

This clone has a single count. The rearrangement uses TRBV28 and TRBJ1-1; D not resolved. The V gene lost 10 bases and the J gene lost 4 bases, with 7 bases spanning the gap. CDR1 and CDR2 from the germline V gene are MDHEN and SYDVKM. The CDR3 loop spans 10 amino acids. The CDR3 region has the DNA TGTGCCACAGGCGTCACTGAAGCTTTCTTT. Its protein product is CATGVTEAFF.

As to this clone: The DNA is left out, because the CDR3 cannot be placed on it with certainty; the CDR3 is given as TCRdb lists it. This chain uses TRBV5-4 with TRBJ2-2; TRBD2 is the table's D call and was not checked against the DNA. Germline V gene data show CDR1 as SGHNT and CDR2 as YYREEE (reference sequence). The length of the CDR3 is 17 amino acids, counting both ends. CDR3 sequence: CASSLYFGPRGTGELFF.

The rearrangement links TRBV28 to TRBJ2-5; the match to TRBD1 covers 10 bases. Germline V gives CDR1 MDHEN, CDR2 SYDVKM. The CDR3 covers 15 residues. The ends lost 6 bases at V and 1 base at J; junction bases unmatched: 5. Written as DNA, the CDR3 is TGTGCCAGCAGACATGGGACAGGGGCCCAAGAGACCCAGTACTTC. Protein product: CASRHGTGAQETQYF.

The chain combines TRBV10-3 with TRBJ2-3; D remains unclear. CDR3 length: 14 residues. Germline V gives CDR1 ENHRY, CDR2 SYGVKD. V was shortened by 2 bases and J by 3 bases, with 9 bases between the two germline ends. CDR3 sequence (DNA): TGTGCCATCAGTGAGGGAGCAGTAACAGATACGCAGTATTTT. Amino acid sequence: CAISEGAVTDTQYF.

This clone was counted a few times. The V call is TRBV6-4, the J call TRBJ2-1; D call uncertain. The CDR3 totals 16 residues. CDR1 and CDR2 from the germline V gene are MRHNA and SNTAGT. Trimming removed 4 bases at V and 2 bases at J, with 15 bases between. The CDR3 DNA follows: TGTGCCAGCAGTGTAGAGGCTACAGCTCCCTACAATGAGCAGTTCTTC. Protein product: CASSVEATAPYNEQFF.

The rearrangement uses TRBV6-5 and TRBJ1-5, with D perhaps matching TRBD1 (6 bases). CDR1 and CDR2 from the germline V gene are MNHEY and SVGAGI. CDR3 length: 15 residues. V lost 0 bases, J lost 4 bases, and 10 bases lay in between. Here the CDR3 reads CASSYSKGGNQPQHF. CDR3 nucleotide sequence: TGTGCCAGCAGTTACTCGAAGGGGGGTAATCAGCCCCAGCATTTT.

This sequence joins TRBV5-4 and TRBJ2-1; D tentatively fits TRBD1 or TRBD2 (6 bases each). This CDR3 is built from 12 residues. The germline gives CDR1 SGHNT, CDR2 YYREEE (reference sequence). Between the trimmed V and J ends, which lost 10 bases and 6 bases, there was a span of 14 bases. CDR3 sequence (DNA): TGTGCCGTTAGGGGGGCGGGCAATGAGCAGTTCTTC. Translation: CAVRGAGNEQFF.

V gene TRBV6-1 combines with J gene TRBJ1-1, with D unresolved. The CDR3 totals 13 residues. Trimming left V 2 bases short and J 1 base short, with 5 bases between. Germline assignment: CDR1 MNHNS and CDR2 SASEGT. As DNA, the CDR3 is TGTGCCAGCAGTGAAAATGGGAACACTGAAGCTTTCTTT. As protein: CASSENGNTEAFF.

The V gene is TRBV9, the J gene TRBJ2-7, with D unclear. Trimming took 0 bases from V and 5 from J, leaving 15 bases between them. The germline V gene has CDR1 SGDLS and CDR2 YYNGEE. There are 15 residues in the CDR3. This chain's CDR3 is CASSVEESLTNEQYF. In DNA form, the CDR3 reads TGTGCCAGCAGCGTAGAAGAGAGTCTCACCAACGAGCAGTACTTC.

This chain uses TRBV27 with TRBJ1-4; 9 nucleotides align to TRBD1. The germline V gene encodes CDR1 MNHEY and CDR2 SMNVEV (reference sequence). This CDR3 is built from 16 residues. After removal of 6 bases from V and 3 bases from J, the junction contained 8 bases not matched to a gene. This CDR3 is CASSRQGERANEKLFF. The CDR3 DNA reads TGTGCCAGCAGCCGACAGGGGGAGAGGGCTAATGAAAAACTGTTTTTT.

In this sample, this clone turned up once. The rearrangement uses TRBV4-1 and TRBJ2-3; 12 bases match TRBD2. Trimming removed 0 bases from V and 2 bases from J; junction bases left unmatched: 6. This CDR3 is built from 18 residues. Germline values: CDR1 MGHRA, CDR2 YSYEKL. CDR3 nucleotide sequence: TGCGCCAGCAGCCAAGATCCTAGCGGGAGGGCCCTCACAGATACGCAGTATTTT. Translation gives CASSQDPSGRALTDTQYF.

V and J are TRBV19 and TRBJ2-1; D not certain. The CDR3 length is 16 residues. CDR1 is LNHDA, CDR2 SQIVND, per germline (reference sequence). The V and J ends lost 2 bases and 0 bases respectively, with 11 bases between them. CDR3 in DNA: TGTGCCAGTAGTATAAGTGTGGCTTCCTCCTACAATGAGCAGTTCTTC. Translating it yields CASSISVASSYNEQFF.

V is TRBV7-2 and J is TRBJ2-7; D is perhaps TRBD2 (7 bases). The germline gives CDR1 SGHTA, CDR2 FQGNSA. V lost 6 bases to trimming and J lost 1 base, with 19 bases between them. The CDR3 extends over 16 amino acids. CDR3 in DNA: TGTGCCAGCAGGTTTGACCGGGGGGCAGGGTCCTACGAGCAGTACTTC. It is translated as CASRFDRGAGSYEQYF.

The chain has TRBV27 and TRBJ1-5, with unresolved D. The CDR3 totals 15 residues. Trimming shortened V by 2 bases and J by 0 bases, and 8 bases separated the two germline ends. The germline V gene encodes CDR1 MNHEY and CDR2 SMNVEV (reference sequence). In DNA form, the CDR3 reads TGTGCCAGCAGTTTAGCGGCTTATAGCAATCAGCCCCAGCATTTT. Translating it yields CASSLAAYSNQPQHF.

The chain is built from TRBV7-2 and TRBJ2-7; unclear D gene. Looked up from germline, CDR1 is SGHTA and CDR2 is FQGNSA. This CDR3 has 15 amino acids. Trimming took 4 bases from V and 2 from J, leaving 15 bases between them. CDR3: CASSSGVSRPYEQYF. The CDR3 DNA sequence: TGTGCCAGCAGCTCTGGGGTAAGCAGACCCTACGAGCAGTACTTC.

This rearrangement joins TRBV27 to TRBJ2-7; a possible D gene is TRBD1 (6 bases). The CDR3 has 14 residues. Trimming cost V 6 bases and J 4 bases, with 16 bases left between them. CDR1 and CDR2 from the germline V gene are MNHEY and SMNVEV (reference sequence). The CDR3 here is CASSSSRGIYEQYF. The CDR3 DNA sequence: TGTGCCAGCAGCAGCAGTAGGGGGATATACGAGCAGTACTTC.

This rearrangement joins TRBV9 to TRBJ1-1; D is uncertain. The germline gives CDR1 SGDLS, CDR2 YYNGEE. The CDR3 is made up of 13 amino acids. Trimming shortened V by 1 base and J by 4 bases, and 8 bases separated the two germline ends. CDR3: CASSVSSGTEAFF. The CDR3 nucleotides read TGTGCCAGCAGCGTAAGTTCGGGCACTGAAGCTTTCTTT. Using reference TRBV9 and TRBJ1-1 for the parts outside the CDR3, the full variable domain is DSGVTQTPKHLITATGQRVTLRCSPRSGDLSVYWYQQSLDQGLQFLIQYYNGEERAKGNILERFSAQQFPDLHSELNLSSLELGDSALYFCASSVSSGTEAFFGQGTRLTVV.

The chain is built from TRBV16 and TRBJ1-4, with 9 bases lining up with TRBD1. The trim removed 4 bases at V and 7 bases at J, leaving 10 bases unmatched. CDR1 and CDR2 from the germline V gene are KGHSY and FQNENV. The CDR3 is 16 amino acids. The CDR3 DNA reads TGTGCCAGCAGCCCCTCCAGGACAGGGGCGGGTGAAAAACTGTTTTTT. Translation: CASSPSRTGAGEKLFF.

The chain recombines TRBV18 with TRBJ1-4; D gene uncertain. Trimming pared 4 bases from V and 12 bases from J, leaving 18 bases between. The V gene's germline CDR1 is KGHSH and CDR2 LQKENI. This CDR3 is built from 14 residues. The CDR3 loop is CASSLTARVEELFF. CDR3 nucleotides: TGTGCCAGCTCACTAACCGCGAGGGTAGAGGAACTGTTTTTT.

This clone was seen more than once but under ten times. V and J are TRBV15 and TRBJ1-1; D unresolved. Germline lookup yields CDR1 LNHNV and CDR2 YYDKDF (reference sequence). The CDR3 contains 14 residues. The V gene lost 0 bases and the J gene lost 1 base, with 6 bases spanning the gap. CDR3 sequence: CATSREGRNTEAFF. CDR3 bases: TGTGCCACCAGCAGAGAGGGAAGGAACACTGAAGCTTTCTTT.

This clone was recorded only once. The chain has TRBV27 and TRBJ2-3, with TRBD2 matching 7 bases. This CDR3 has 15 residues. J lost 2 bases, V lost 5 bases, and 7 bases had no gene match. CDR1 is MNHEY and CDR2 is SMNVEV in the germline V gene (reference sequence). The chain's CDR3 is CASSRRDYTTDTQYF. The CDR3, as DNA: TGTGCCAGCAGTCGCCGGGACTACACCACAGATACGCAGTATTTT.

The chain carries TRBV5-6 and TRBJ2-7, with D perhaps TRBD2 (5 bases). There are 12 residues in the CDR3. Germline loops: CDR1 SGHDT, CDR2 YYEEEE. V lost 4 bases and J 4 bases, leaving 9 bases between the germline ends. CDR3 region: CASSGGPYEQYF. The CDR3 nucleotides are TGTGCCAGCAGCGGCGGGCCTTACGAGCAGTACTTC.